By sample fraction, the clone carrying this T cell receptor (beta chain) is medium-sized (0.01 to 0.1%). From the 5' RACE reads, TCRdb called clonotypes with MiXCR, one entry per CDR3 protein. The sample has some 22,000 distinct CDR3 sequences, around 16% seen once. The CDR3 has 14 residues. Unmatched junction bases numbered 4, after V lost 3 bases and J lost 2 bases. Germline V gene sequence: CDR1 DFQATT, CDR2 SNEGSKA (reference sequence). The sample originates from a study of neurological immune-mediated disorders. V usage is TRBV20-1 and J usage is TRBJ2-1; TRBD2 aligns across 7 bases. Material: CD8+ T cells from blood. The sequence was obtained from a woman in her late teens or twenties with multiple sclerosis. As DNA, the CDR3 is TGCAGTGCTAGGTACCGGGGGGCCTACAATGAGCAGTTCTTC. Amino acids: CSARYRGAYNEQFF.